The 3 T cell receptor beta chains given below trace back to one sample, sequenced in a study of human T cells and chemical hapten exposure. Sample time point: patch test 1, 2 weeks after DPC sensitization. Treatment indicated: therapeutic diphenylcyclopropenone sensitization with weekly scalp DPC. TCRdb itself ran the RACE reads through MiXCR, one entry per CDR3 protein. Found here are a few hundred thousand distinct CDR3 sequences, roughly 4.8% of them singletons; the top ten hold around 2%. Sequences were derived from whole blood, sampled in connection with sensitization to the hapten diphenylcyclopropenone (DPC). The origin of the receptors is a woman in her 50s with alopecia areata. Some clones in this sample may be carry-over from other donors' samples.

This clonotype was detected a few times. The chain is built from TRBV6-1 and TRBJ2-3, with 11 bases lining up with TRBD2. The V gene end was trimmed by 5 bases and the J gene end by 0 bases; junction bases not matched to a gene: 4. Germline CDR1 and CDR2: MNHNS and SASEGT. This CDR3 is built from 16 residues. The DNA of the CDR3 is TGTGCCAGCAGTAATAGCGGGAGGGCTAGCACAGATACGCAGTATTTT. It encodes CASSNSGRASTDTQYF.

This clonotype was recorded many times. The V and J genes are TRBV12-3 or TRBV12-4 and TRBJ1-1; no definite D call. V dropped 5 bases and J dropped 1 base, with 14 bases sitting between them. The CDR3 is made up of 15 amino acids. CDR3 coding DNA: TGTGCCAGCAGTCCCCACTGGACGGCGAACACTGAAGCTTTCTTT. It is translated as CASSPHWTANTEAFF.

V usage is TRBV5-1 and J usage is TRBJ2-3; 9 positions match TRBD2. The CDR3 sequence is 18 residues long. V lost 2 bases, J lost 0 bases, and 10 bases stayed unmatched. Germline CDR1 SGHRS, CDR2 YFSETQ. The CDR3 spells CASSFQLLAGVSTDTQYF. The CDR3 region has the DNA TGCGCCAGCAGCTTCCAACTGTTAGCGGGGGTTAGCACAGATACGCAGTATTTT.